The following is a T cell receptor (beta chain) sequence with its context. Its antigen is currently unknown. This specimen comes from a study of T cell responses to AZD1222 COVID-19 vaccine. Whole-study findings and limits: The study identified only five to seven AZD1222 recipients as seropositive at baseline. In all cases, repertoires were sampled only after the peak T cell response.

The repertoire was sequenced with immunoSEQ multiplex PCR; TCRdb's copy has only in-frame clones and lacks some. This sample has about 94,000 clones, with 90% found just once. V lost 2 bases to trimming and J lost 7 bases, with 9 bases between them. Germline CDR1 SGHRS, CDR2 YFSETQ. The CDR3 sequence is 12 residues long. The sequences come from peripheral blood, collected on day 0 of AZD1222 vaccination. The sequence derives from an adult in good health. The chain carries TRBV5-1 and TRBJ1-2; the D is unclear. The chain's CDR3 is CASSFSGSGYTF. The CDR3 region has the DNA TGCGCCAGCAGCTTCAGCGGGTCTGGCTACACCTTC.